These T cell receptor beta chains were read from a single sample in a study of shared clonotypes between healthy human individuals. TCRdb keeps only in-frame clones here, not all; method: immunoSEQ multiplex PCR. Among 490,000 or so clones listed, around 80% were seen once. The sequencing sample was made of PBMCs. These receptors were taken from a woman aged 40 to 55 in good health. Some clones in this sample may be carry-over from other donors' samples. Both conserved end residues are part of each CDR3. The D gene is left open where the match is weak. Size is stated for part of the rows, as once, few or many counts, or as a class when the clone is expanded.

TRBV5-4	NA	TRBJ1-2	TRBD1	CASSTGQPNYGYTF	TGTGCCAGCAGCACGGGACAGCCCAACTATGGCTACACCTTC
TRBV30	NA	TRBJ2-1	NA	CAYTTGQNYNEQFF	TGTGCCTACACCACAGGACAGAATTACAATGAGCAGTTCTTC
TRBV9	NA	TRBJ2-7	NA	CASSVAISHEQYF	TGTGCCAGCAGCGTAGCCATATCCCACGAGCAGTACTTC
TRBV28	few	TRBJ2-7	NA	CATDNSYEQYF	TGTGCCACTGACAACTCCTACGAGCAGTACTTC
TRBV21-1	NA	TRBJ2-7	NA	CASSKAGGAWVVSYEQYF	TGTGCCAGCAGCAAAGCGGGGGGCGCCTGGGTTGTCAGTTACGAGCAGTACTTC
TRBV28	NA	TRBJ2-1	TRBD2	CASSFSGRIVNEQFF	TGTGCCAGCAGTTTTAGCGGGAGAATTGTCAATGAGCAGTTCTTC
TRBV7-7	many	TRBJ2-2	NA	CASSLGVRDWNTGELFF	TGTGCTAGCAGCTTAGGTGTTAGAGACTGGAACACCGGGGAGCTGTTTTTT
TRBV10-3	few	TRBJ2-3	NA	CATETRTTDTQYF	TGTGCCACCGAGACAAGGACCACAGATACGCAGTATTTT
TRBV20-1	NA	TRBJ2-7	NA	CSAREEHEQYF	TGCAGTGCTAGAGAGGAACACGAGCAGTACTTC
TRBV7-8	NA	TRBJ2-2	NA	CASSTHSTNIAGELFF	TGTGCCAGCAGCACTCACTCTACGAACATCGCCGGGGAGCTGTTTTTT
TRBV23-1	many	TRBJ2-3	NA	CASSLGVDTQYF	TGCGCCAGCAGTCTTGGGGTAGATACGCAGTATTTT
TRBV7-2	NA	TRBJ1-1	TRBD1	CASSFDRGSTEAFF	TGTGCCAGCAGCTTTGACAGGGGTTCGACTGAAGCTTTCTTT
TRBV10-2	many	TRBJ1-4	NA	CASSSGPATNEKLFF	TGCGCCAGCAGTTCGGGGCCTGCAACTAATGAAAAACTGTTTTTT
TRBV7-9	NA	TRBJ1-4	NA	CASSLGTATNEKLFF	TGTGCCAGCAGCTTGGGCACAGCAACTAATGAAAAACTGTTTTTT
TRBV5-1	NA	TRBJ2-5	TRBD1	CASSFVARGPQETQYF	TGCGCCAGCAGCTTCGTGGCCAGGGGGCCCCAAGAGACCCAGTACTTC
TRBV4-1	NA	TRBJ2-3	TRBD2	CASSNHGLADTQYF	TGCGCCAGCAGCAACCACGGACTAGCTGATACGCAGTATTTT
TRBV7-2	NA	TRBJ2-3	TRBD2	CASSLVFGGSGTDTQYF	TGTGCCAGCAGCTTAGTATTCGGCGGGAGCGGCACAGATACGCAGTATTTT
TRBV7-9	NA	TRBJ2-3	TRBD2	CASSLGLGTSGTDTQYF	TGTGCCAGCAGCTTAGGCCTCGGGACTAGCGGCACAGATACGCAGTATTTT
TRBV19	NA	TRBJ2-1	NA	CASSVGLVNEQFF	TGTGCCAGTAGTGTAGGGCTTGTCAATGAGCAGTTCTTC
TRBV28	NA	TRBJ2-7	NA	CASSPTYGIPYEQYF	TGTGCCAGCAGTCCAACATACGGGATCCCCTACGAGCAGTACTTC
TRBV4-3	many	TRBJ2-7	NA	CASSHLCAGPTSYEQYF	TGCGCCAGCAGCCATCTATGTGCAGGGCCCACCTCCTACGAGCAGTACTTC
TRBV7-9	NA	TRBJ1-3	NA	CASSLAQPDSGNTIYF	TGTGCCAGCAGCTTAGCTCAGCCAGACTCTGGAAACACCATATATTTT
TRBV9	few	TRBJ2-2	NA	CASSPWVVSDTGELFF	TGTGCCAGCAGCCCATGGGTCGTTTCAGACACCGGGGAGCTGTTTTTT
TRBV5-4	NA	TRBJ1-2	TRBD1	CASSLAAGGSGYTF	TGTGCCAGCAGCTTAGCTGCAGGGGGCTCTGGCTACACCTTC
TRBV15	once	TRBJ1-5	TRBD1	CATSRGTGGLEPQHF	TGTGCCACCAGCAGAGGGACAGGGGGCTTGGAGCCCCAGCATTTT
TRBV6-5	NA	TRBJ2-7	TRBD2	CASRLSLAGSHEQYF	TGTGCCAGCAGGCTATCCTTAGCGGGGAGCCACGAGCAGTACTTC
TRBV7-3	few	TRBJ1-4	NA	CASSLTQSGAKATNEKLFF	TGTGCCAGCAGCTTAACGCAATCCGGGGCGAAGGCAACTAATGAAAAACTGTTTTTT
TRBV19	NA	TRBJ2-3	TRBD2	CASSIVWTSGRADTQYF	TGTGCCAGTAGTATAGTGTGGACTAGCGGGAGGGCAGATACGCAGTATTTT
TRBV6-5	NA	TRBJ1-1	NA	CASRGTDSYTEAFF	TGTGCCAGCAGGGGAACGGACAGCTACACTGAAGCTTTCTTT
TRBV7-9	NA	TRBJ2-1	NA	CASSPPGSLYNEQFF	TGTGCCAGCAGCCCCCCGGGCTCCCTATACAATGAGCAGTTCTTC
TRBV6-5	few	TRBJ1-5	NA	CASSWAGGSNQPQHF	TGTGCCAGCAGTTGGGCGGGGGGTAGCAATCAGCCCCAGCATTTT
TRBV7-3	NA	TRBJ2-3	NA	CASSLYGERRTDTQYF	TGTGCCAGCAGCTTATATGGGGAGCGACGCACAGATACGCAGTATTTT
TRBV18	NA	TRBJ1-2	TRBD1	CASSPSGGQASYTF	TGTGCCAGCTCACCATCAGGGGGTCAGGCGAGCTACACCTTC
TRBV4-3	many	TRBJ2-7	NA	CASSQDRQGGFYEQYF	TGCGCCAGCAGCCAAGATCGGCAGGGGGGTTTTTACGAGCAGTACTTC
TRBV28	NA	TRBJ1-1	NA	CASSLSQGNTEAFF	TGTGCCAGCAGTTTATCCCAGGGGAACACTGAAGCTTTCTTT
TRBV4-3	NA	TRBJ1-2	NA	CASSQGYQESYGYTF	TGCGCCAGCAGCCAAGGGTACCAGGAGAGCTATGGCTACACCTTC